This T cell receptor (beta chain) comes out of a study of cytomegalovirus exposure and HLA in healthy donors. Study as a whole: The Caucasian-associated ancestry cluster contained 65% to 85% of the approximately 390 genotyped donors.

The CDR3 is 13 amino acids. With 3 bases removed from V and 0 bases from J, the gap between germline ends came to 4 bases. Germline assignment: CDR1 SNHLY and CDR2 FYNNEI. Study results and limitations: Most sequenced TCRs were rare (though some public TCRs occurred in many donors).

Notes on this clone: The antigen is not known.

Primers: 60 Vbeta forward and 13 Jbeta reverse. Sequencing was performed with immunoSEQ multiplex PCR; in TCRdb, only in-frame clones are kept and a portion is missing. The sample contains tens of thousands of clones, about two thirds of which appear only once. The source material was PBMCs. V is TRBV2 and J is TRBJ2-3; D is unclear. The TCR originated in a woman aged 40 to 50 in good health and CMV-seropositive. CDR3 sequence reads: CASSDLSTDTQYF. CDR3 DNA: TGTGCCAGCAGTGACCTTAGCACAGATACGCAGTATTTT.